These 20 T cell receptor beta chains were all obtained from the same sample, sequenced in a study of cytomegalovirus exposure and HLA in healthy donors. PCR used 60 Vbeta primers and 13 Jbeta primers. Only in-frame clones appear in the TCRdb table, and some are missing; sequencing was by immunoSEQ multiplex PCR. This sample yields roughly 200,000 clones, of which approximately 85% are seen a single time; about 2.5% belongs to the top ten. Material: PBMCs. Every receptor here comes from a woman aged 50 to 65 in good health and CMV-seronegative.

V is TRBV19 and J is TRBJ1-5, with TRBD1 matching over 8 bases. The V gene's germline CDR1 is LNHDA and CDR2 SQIVND (reference sequence). This CDR3 is 13 amino acids long. The ends lost 10 bases at V and 7 bases at J; junction bases unmatched: 9. CDR3 coding DNA: TGTGCCATTTCTCTGACAGGGGCCCAGCCCCAGCATTTT. This encodes CAISLTGAQPQHF.

The chain joins TRBV4-1 to TRBJ2-6; D remains ambiguous. Germline V gene data show CDR1 as MGHRA and CDR2 as YSYEKL. V shed 0 bases and J shed 0 bases, with 9 bases lying between them. The CDR3 has 17 amino acids. CDR3 sequence (DNA): TGCGCCAGCAGCCAAGAATTTGTTATCTCTGGGGCCAACGTCCTGACTTTC. Translating it yields CASSQEFVISGANVLTF.

The CDR3, as DNA: TGCGCCAGCAGCTTGGGAGGGAACGCAGGCACTGAAGCTTTCTTT. Its translation is CASSLGGNAGTEAFF. The rearrangement links TRBV5-1 to TRBJ1-1; no reliable D call. V was shortened by 0 bases and J by 4 bases, with 13 bases between the two germline ends. Germline V lookup: CDR1 SGHRS, CDR2 YFSETQ. The CDR3 covers 15 residues.

The chain links TRBV7-2 to TRBJ2-5, with 14 nucleotides matching TRBD2. Germline V CDR1 and CDR2: SGHTA, FQGNSA. Trimming cost V 6 bases and J 2 bases; bases outside gene matches: 5. The CDR3 totals 16 residues. The CDR3 nucleotides read TGTGCCAGCAGACGGACTAGCGGGAGGTTGCAAGAGACCCAGTACTTC. Protein sequence: CASRRTSGRLQETQYF.

This clone is a singleton in its sample. This rearrangement joins TRBV5-4 to TRBJ2-3, with TRBD1 identical over 8 bases. The CDR3 is 16 residues long. Germline CDR1 and CDR2: SGHNT and YYREEE (reference sequence). V lost 3 bases and J lost 3; bases outside the gene matches: 9. The CDR3 sequence is CASSSATGQGTDTQYF. The CDR3 coding sequence is TGTGCCAGCAGCTCAGCTACCGGACAGGGAACAGATACGCAGTATTTT.

The chain combines TRBV7-8 with TRBJ2-3, with a weak D call TRBD2 (6 bases). The germline gives CDR1 SGHVS, CDR2 FQNEAQ. The CDR3 is 16 residues long. Trimming removed 4 bases from V and 0 bases from J, with 14 bases in between. The CDR3 DNA reads as TGTGCCAGCAGCTCATACCCGGGACTCAGCACAGATACGCAGTATTTT. Translating gives CASSSYPGLSTDTQYF.

This clone was seen just once. The V call is TRBV19, the J call TRBJ2-7; 8 nucleotides align to TRBD2. The CDR3 length is 15 residues. The V gene end was trimmed by 4 bases and the J gene end by 6 bases; junction bases not matched to a gene: 11. Germline assignment: CDR1 LNHDA and CDR2 SQIVND (reference sequence). CDR3 nucleotides: TGTGCCAGTAGTACGGGTAGCGGGAATGGGGGCGAGCAGTACTTC. Its protein product is CASSTGSGNGGEQYF.

This clone was detected only once. J is TRBJ2-2 and V is TRBV25-1, with no clear D. The length of the CDR3 is 15 residues. Per germline, CDR1 MGHDK and CDR2 SYGVNS. The ends were cut back, 0 bases at V and 4 bases at J, with 9 bases in the middle. The CDR3 is CASSEYSRSTGELFF. In nucleotides, the CDR3 is TGTGCCAGCAGTGAATATAGCCGATCCACCGGGGAGCTGTTTTTT.

About this clone itself: A junction boundary mismatches the germline segment, possibly from a read error. The chain carries TRBV7-9 and TRBJ2-1; tentatively, D is TRBD2 (5 bases). CDR1 SEHNR and CDR2 FQNEAQ come from the germline V gene (reference sequence). This CDR3 region has 13 residues. CDR3 coding DNA: TGTGCCGGCAGCTTTGGACTTTACAATGAGCAGTTCTTC. Protein: CAGSFGLYNEQFF.

As regards this clone: Just one base apart from a much larger clone, this may be a read error. The chain couples TRBV11-2 to TRBJ2-5, with 10 nucleotides matching TRBD2. Germline trimming cut 8 bases from V and 4 bases from J; bases unmatched to any gene: 1. CDR1 is SGHAT and CDR2 is FQNNGV in the germline V gene. The CDR3 is made up of 12 amino acids. This CDR3 is CASRLAGETQYF. DNA for the CDR3: TGTGCCAGCCGACTAGCGGGAGAGACCCAGTACTTC.

The chain carries TRBV5-6 and TRBJ2-3; the D is unclear. The CDR3 length is 15 residues. CDR1 and CDR2 (germline): SGHDT, YYEEEE. V gave up 6 bases and J gave up 7 bases, with 21 bases separating them. The CDR3 loop reads CASTLAGSLDYTQYF. In DNA form, the CDR3 reads TGTGCCAGCACCCTCGCAGGCAGTCTGGATTATACGCAGTATTTT.

This sequence joins TRBV14 and TRBJ2-7, with D possibly matching TRBD1 (5 bases). With 3 bases removed from V and 2 bases from J, the gap between germline ends came to 11 bases. The germline V gene encodes CDR1 SGHDN and CDR2 FVKESK. The CDR3 totals 14 residues. The CDR3 DNA sequence: TGTGCCAGCAGCCAGCTGACAGCGACCTACGAGCAGTACTTC. Translated, it gives CASSQLTATYEQYF.

J is TRBJ2-2 and V is TRBV5-1; tentatively, D is TRBD2 (5 bases). The germline V gene encodes CDR1 SGHRS and CDR2 YFSETQ. This CDR3 has 15 residues. The V gene lost 2 bases and the J gene lost 3 bases, with 11 bases spanning the gap. The CDR3 DNA is TGCGCCAGCAGCTTAGGGCTAGCTGACACCGGGGAGCTGTTTTTT. This codes for CASSLGLADTGELFF.

This chain joins TRBV11-2 and TRBJ2-5; TRBD1 aligns across 8 bases. This CDR3 comprises 15 residues. The V gene's germline CDR1 is SGHAT and CDR2 FQNNGV. The trim removed 5 bases at V and 5 bases at J, leaving 10 bases unmatched. CDR3 in amino acids: CASSPPGQAGETQYF. CDR3 sequence (DNA): TGTGCCAGCAGCCCACCGGGACAGGCGGGTGAGACCCAGTACTTC.

This clone was detected only once. The J gene is TRBJ2-5, the V gene TRBV6-1; 10 bases agree with TRBD1. The ends lost 1 base at V and 11 bases at J; junction bases unmatched: 13. Germline V gene data show CDR1 as MNHNS and CDR2 as SASEGT. CDR3 length equals 16 residues. The CDR3 coding sequence is TGTGCCAGCAGTGAAGTGGGACAGGGGACTCCTTGGGAGCAGTACTTC. Translated, it gives CASSEVGQGTPWEQYF.

This sequence joins TRBV5-5 and TRBJ2-7; D is possibly TRBD2 (6 bases). Germline V CDR1 and CDR2: SGHKS, YYEKEE (reference sequence). With 4 bases removed from V and 0 bases from J, the gap between germline ends came to 11 bases. The CDR3 consists of 14 residues. CDR3 amino acids: CASSLDGSSYEQYF. CDR3 DNA: TGTGCCAGCAGCCTGGACGGGAGCTCCTACGAGCAGTACTTC.

The V and J genes are TRBV6-6 and TRBJ2-5; a weak D match, TRBD2 (6 bases). The germline V gene encodes CDR1 MNHNY and CDR2 SVGAGI (reference sequence). Trimming stripped 8 bases from V and 8 bases from J, with 24 bases between. CDR3 length: 15 amino acids. The CDR3: CASRQETSLWNTQYF. The CDR3 DNA sequence: TGTGCCAGCCGCCAGGAGACTAGTTTATGGAATACCCAGTACTTC.

The rearrangement uses TRBV28 and TRBJ1-6, with 10 positions matching TRBD1. Germline CDR1 reads MDHEN; CDR2 reads SYDVKM. The CDR3 loop spans 18 amino acids. J was trimmed by 0 bases and V by 7 bases; bases with no gene match: 9. CDR3: CASMPGQGPSSYNSPLHF. For the CDR3, the DNA is TGTGCCAGCATGCCGGGACAGGGGCCGAGCTCCTATAATTCACCCCTCCACTTT.

This chain uses TRBV11-2 with TRBJ1-6, with D maybe TRBD1 (5 bases). The V end lost 2 bases, the J end lost 7 bases, and 15 bases lay between the germline ends. Germline lookup yields CDR1 SGHAT and CDR2 FQNNGV. The CDR3 length is 16 residues. As DNA, the CDR3 is TGTGCCAGCAGCTTACCCTTCCAGGGTAGAAATTCACCCCTCCACTTT. Translation: CASSLPFQGRNSPLHF.

V gene TRBV4-2 combines with J gene TRBJ2-7, with 9 bases lining up with TRBD1. Trimming removed 4 bases from V and 5 bases from J; junction bases left unmatched: 6. The CDR3 loop spans 14 amino acids. Germline V gene lookup returns CDR1 LGHNA and CDR2 YNFKEQ. CDR3 residues: CASSPTGQGNEQYF. For the CDR3, the DNA is TGTGCCAGCAGCCCCACGGGACAGGGCAACGAGCAGTACTTC.